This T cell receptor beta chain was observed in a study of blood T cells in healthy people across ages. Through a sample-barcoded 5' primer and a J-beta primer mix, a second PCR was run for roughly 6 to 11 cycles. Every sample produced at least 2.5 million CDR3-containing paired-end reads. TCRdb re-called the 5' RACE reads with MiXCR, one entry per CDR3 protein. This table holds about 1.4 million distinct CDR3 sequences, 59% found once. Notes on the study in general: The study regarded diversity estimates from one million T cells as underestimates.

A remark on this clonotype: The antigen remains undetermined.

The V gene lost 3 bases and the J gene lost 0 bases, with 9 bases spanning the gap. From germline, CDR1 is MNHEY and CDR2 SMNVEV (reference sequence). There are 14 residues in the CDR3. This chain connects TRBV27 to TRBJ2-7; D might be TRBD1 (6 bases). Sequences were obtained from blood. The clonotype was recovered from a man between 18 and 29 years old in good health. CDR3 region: CASSFRDTSYEQYF. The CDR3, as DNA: TGTGCCAGCAGTTTTCGGGACACCTCCTACGAGCAGTACTTC.